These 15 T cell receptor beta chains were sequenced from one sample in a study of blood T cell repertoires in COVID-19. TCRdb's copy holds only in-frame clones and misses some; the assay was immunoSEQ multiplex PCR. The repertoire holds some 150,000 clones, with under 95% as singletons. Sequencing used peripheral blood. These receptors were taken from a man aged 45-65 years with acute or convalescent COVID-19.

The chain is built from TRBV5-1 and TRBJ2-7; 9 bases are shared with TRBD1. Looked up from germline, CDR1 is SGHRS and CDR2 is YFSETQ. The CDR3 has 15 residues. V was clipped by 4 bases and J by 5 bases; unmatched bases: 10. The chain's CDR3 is CASSEAGQGANEQYF. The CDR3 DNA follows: TGCGCCAGCAGCGAAGCGGGACAGGGCGCCAACGAGCAGTACTTC.

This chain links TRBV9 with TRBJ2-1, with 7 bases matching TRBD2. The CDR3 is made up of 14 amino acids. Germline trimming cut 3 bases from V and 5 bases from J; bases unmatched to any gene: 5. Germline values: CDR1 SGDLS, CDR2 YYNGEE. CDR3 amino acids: CASSEWEGHNEQFF. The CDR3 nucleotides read TGTGCCAGCAGCGAGTGGGAGGGACACAATGAGCAGTTCTTC.

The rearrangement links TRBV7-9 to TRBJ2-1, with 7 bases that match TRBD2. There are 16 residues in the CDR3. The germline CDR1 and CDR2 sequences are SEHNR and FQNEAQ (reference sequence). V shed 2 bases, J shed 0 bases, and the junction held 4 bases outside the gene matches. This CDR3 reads CASSLLGGSSYNEQFF. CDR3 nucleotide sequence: TGTGCCAGCAGCTTATTAGGCGGGAGCTCCTACAATGAGCAGTTCTTC.

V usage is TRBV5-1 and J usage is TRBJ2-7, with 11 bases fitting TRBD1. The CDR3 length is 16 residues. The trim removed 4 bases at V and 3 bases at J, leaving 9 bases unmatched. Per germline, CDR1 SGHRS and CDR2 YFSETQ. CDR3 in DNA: TGCGCCAGCAGCAGGGGGGCCGGGACAGGGGGCTACGAGCAGTACTTC. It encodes CASSRGAGTGGYEQYF.

For the CDR3, the DNA is TGTGCCAGCAGCCCGCTGGACGGGAAAGTTGAAGCTTTCTTT. Protein product: CASSPLDGKVEAFF. The J gene is TRBJ1-1, the V gene TRBV27; D is unclear. Trimming took off 6 bases at V and 7 bases at J, with 18 bases between the two ends. CDR1 MNHEY and CDR2 SMNVEV come from the germline V gene (reference sequence). This CDR3 contains 14 residues.

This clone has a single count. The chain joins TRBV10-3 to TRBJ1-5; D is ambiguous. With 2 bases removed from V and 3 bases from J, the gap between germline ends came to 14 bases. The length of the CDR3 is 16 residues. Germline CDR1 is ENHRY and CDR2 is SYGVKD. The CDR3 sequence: CAISEGPGNSNQPQHF. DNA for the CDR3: TGTGCCATCAGTGAGGGACCGGGAAATTCCAATCAGCCCCAGCATTTT.

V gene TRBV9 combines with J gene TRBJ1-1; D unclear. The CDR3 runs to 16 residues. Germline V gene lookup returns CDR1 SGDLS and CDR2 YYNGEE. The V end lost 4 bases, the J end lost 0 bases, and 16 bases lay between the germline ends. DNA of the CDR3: TGTGCCAGCAGCTCCAGTAGGACTAACATGAACACTGAAGCTTTCTTT. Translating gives CASSSSRTNMNTEAFF.

CDR3 in amino acids: CASSLDPAGGTEAFF. CDR3 nucleotide sequence: TGTGCCAGCAGCTTAGATCCCGCAGGGGGCACTGAAGCTTTCTTT. This chain connects TRBV11-2 to TRBJ1-1, with 7 bases aligning to TRBD1. Germline assignment: CDR1 SGHAT and CDR2 FQNNGV. The CDR3 loop spans 15 amino acids. The ends lost 0 bases at V and 4 bases at J; junction bases unmatched: 5. The whole variable domain, filled in from reference TRBV11-2 and TRBJ1-1, reads EAGVAQSPRYKIIEKRQSVAFWCNPISGHATLYWYQQILGQGPKLLIQFQNNGVVDDSQLPKDRFSAERLKGVDSTLKIQPAKLEDSAVYLCASSLDPAGGTEAFFGQGTRLTVV.

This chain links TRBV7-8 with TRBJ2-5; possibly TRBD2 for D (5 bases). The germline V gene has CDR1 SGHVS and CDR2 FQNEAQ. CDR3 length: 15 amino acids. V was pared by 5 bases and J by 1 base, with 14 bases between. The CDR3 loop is CASSLGSYPQETQYF. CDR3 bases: TGTGCCAGCAGCCTTGGGAGCTACCCCCAAGAGACCCAGTACTTC.

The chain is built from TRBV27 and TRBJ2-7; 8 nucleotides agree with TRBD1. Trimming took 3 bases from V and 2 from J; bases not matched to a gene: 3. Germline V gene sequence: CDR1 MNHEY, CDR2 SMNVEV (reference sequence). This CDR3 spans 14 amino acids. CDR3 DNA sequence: TGTGCCAGCAGTTTTGGCAGGGGGCCCTACGAGCAGTACTTC. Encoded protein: CASSFGRGPYEQYF.

CDR3 sequence: CASSPLESLLRGRNTEAFF. The CDR3 DNA follows: TGTGCCAGCAGCCCCCTCGAGTCCCTCTTGAGGGGGAGGAACACTGAAGCTTTCTTT. The rearrangement uses TRBV14 and TRBJ1-1; TRBD1 might be the D (6 bases). V gave up 4 bases and J gave up 1 base, with 25 bases separating them. Per the germline V gene, CDR1 is SGHDN and CDR2 is FVKESK. This CDR3 comprises 19 residues.

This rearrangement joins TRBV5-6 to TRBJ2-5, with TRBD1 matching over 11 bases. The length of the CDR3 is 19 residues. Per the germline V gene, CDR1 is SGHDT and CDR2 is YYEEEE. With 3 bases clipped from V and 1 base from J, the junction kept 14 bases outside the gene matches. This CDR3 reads CASSSLGGGGQGVQETQYF. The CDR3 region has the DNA TGTGCCAGCAGCTCCCTAGGTGGAGGGGGACAGGGGGTCCAAGAGACCCAGTACTTC. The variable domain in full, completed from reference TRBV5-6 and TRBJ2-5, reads DAGVTQSPTHLIKTRGQQVTLRCSPKSGHDTVSWYQQALGQGPQFIFQYYEEEERQRGNFPDRFSGHQFPNYSSELNVNALLLGDSALYLCASSSLGGGGQGVQETQYFGPGTRLLVL.

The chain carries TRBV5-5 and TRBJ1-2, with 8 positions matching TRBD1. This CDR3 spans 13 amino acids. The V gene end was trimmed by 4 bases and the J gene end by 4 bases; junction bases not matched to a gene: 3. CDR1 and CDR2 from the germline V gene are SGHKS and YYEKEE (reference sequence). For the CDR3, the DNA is TGTGCCAGCAGCGTACAGGGGGGCTATGGCTACACCTTC. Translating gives CASSVQGGYGYTF.

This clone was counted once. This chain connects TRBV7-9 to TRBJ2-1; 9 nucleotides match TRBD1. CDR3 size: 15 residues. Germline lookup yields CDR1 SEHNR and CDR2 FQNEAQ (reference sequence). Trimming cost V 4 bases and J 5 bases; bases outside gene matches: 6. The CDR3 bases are TGTGCCAGCAGCTCGGAACGGACAGGGGACAATGAGCAGTTCTTC. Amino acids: CASSSERTGDNEQFF.

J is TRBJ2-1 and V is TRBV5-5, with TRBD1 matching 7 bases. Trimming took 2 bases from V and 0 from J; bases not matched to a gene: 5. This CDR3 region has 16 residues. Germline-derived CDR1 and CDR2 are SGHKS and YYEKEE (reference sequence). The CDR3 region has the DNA TGTGCCAGCAGCTTACAGGGGATACTCTCCTACAATGAGCAGTTCTTC. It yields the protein CASSLQGILSYNEQFF.